This T cell receptor (beta chain) was captured by sequencing in a study of graft-versus-host responses after intestinal transplantation. Study in general: Induction with anti-thymocyte globulin, then tacrolimus and steroids for about 3 years, was given to all recipients.

Repertoires were generated with immunoSEQ multiplex PCR, while TCRdb's copy carries only in-frame clones and drops some. The data show about 120,000 clones, 90% seen once. The V gene's germline CDR1 is SGHNT and CDR2 YENEEA. The CDR3 covers 15 residues. The V end lost 5 bases, the J end lost 6 bases, and 14 bases lay between the germline ends. Of note for this clone: Antigen unknown.

This receptor was identified in a human donor who received an intestinal transplant. This sequence joins TRBV11-3 and TRBJ2-6, with D tentatively TRBD1 (6 bases). This material consisted of unstimulated CD4+ T cells sorted from spleen or lymph node cells, taken before intestinal transplant. The CDR3 here is CASSLGTNPANVLTF. For the CDR3, the DNA is TGTGCCAGCAGCCTAGGGACAAATCCGGCCAACGTCCTGACTTTC.